Following are 21 T cell receptor beta chains from one sample sequenced in a study of CD8 T cells in ankylosing spondylitis. TCRdb re-called the 5' RACE reads with MiXCR, one entry per CDR3 protein. The sample carries 700,000 to 1,000,000 distinct CDR3 sequences, over 9.5% recorded once. These receptors have no known antigen. Study-level findings and limits: Blood of patients with ankylosing spondylitis appeared to be characterized by a TCR beta motif of eight highly homologous variants.

Input material: blood, either unsorted or a sorted T cell fraction (not recorded which). The receptors were gathered from a male donor with ankylosing spondylitis.

In its sample, this clonotype was seen a few times. The J gene is TRBJ1-2, the V gene TRBV29-1; perhaps TRBD1 as D (5 bases). The CDR3 is 11 amino acids. Germline CDR1 is SQVTM and CDR2 is ANQGSEA. The V gene lost 3 bases and the J gene lost 6 bases, with 8 bases spanning the gap. CDR3 sequence reads: CSVDRVNGYTF. CDR3 DNA: TGCAGCGTTGACAGGGTAAATGGCTACACCTTC. Together with reference TRBV29-1 and TRBJ1-2, the CDR3 gives the full variable domain: SAVISQKPSRDICQRGTSLTIQCQVDSQVTMMFWYRQQPGQSLTLIATANQGSEATYESGFVIDKFPISRPNLTFSTLTVSNMSPEDSSIYLCSVDRVNGYTFGSGTRLTVV.

This clonotype was observed many times. This sequence joins TRBV4-2 and TRBJ2-5; TRBD2 matches 11 bases. V was clipped by 1 base and J by 3 bases; unmatched bases: 1. The CDR3 consists of 15 residues. Germline values: CDR1 LGHNA, CDR2 YNFKEQ. The CDR3 DNA reads TGTGCCAGCAGCCAAGTAGCGGGAGGGGAAGAGACCCAGTACTTC. It specifies CASSQVAGGEETQYF.

Ten or more counts support this clonotype. The chain combines TRBV10-2 with TRBJ2-7; TRBD2 aligns across 11 bases. The V segment lost 5 bases and the J segment 2 bases; nucleotides outside the gene matches: 5. In germline, CDR1 is WSHSY, CDR2 SAAADI. This CDR3 comprises 15 residues. The CDR3 coding sequence is TGCGCCAGCAGTCTCGGGACTAGCGGTACCTACGAGCAGTACTTC. Translated, it gives CASSLGTSGTYEQYF.

This clonotype was seen ten or more times. This rearrangement joins TRBV15 to TRBJ2-3; D is undetermined. Trimming stripped 4 bases from V and 6 bases from J, with 11 bases between. Looked up from germline, CDR1 is LNHNV and CDR2 is YYDKDF (reference sequence). The length of the CDR3 is 13 residues. The CDR3 coding sequence is TGTGCCACCAGCAACGCCCCTCGGGATACGCAGTATTTT. The encoded protein is CATSNAPRDTQYF.

In its sample, this clonotype was seen a few times. The chain joins TRBV5-1 to TRBJ1-1, with a tentative D call TRBD1 (5 bases). Germline CDR1 and CDR2: SGHRS and YFSETQ. CDR3 length equals 13 residues. The V and J ends lost 3 bases and 6 bases respectively, with 12 bases between them. The CDR3 region is CASSSYGGSEAFF. CDR3 sequence (DNA): TGCGCCAGCAGCTCCTATGGGGGGTCTGAAGCTTTCTTT.

This clonotype was counted between two and nine times. V gene TRBV28 combines with J gene TRBJ2-1, with TRBD1 identical over 9 bases. V shed 7 bases, J shed 5 bases, and the junction held 6 bases outside the gene matches. Germline V gives CDR1 MDHEN, CDR2 SYDVKM. CDR3 length: 14 residues. The DNA for the CDR3 is TGTGCCAGCACCGCCGGGGACAGGGACAATGAGCAGTTCTTC. It yields the protein CASTAGDRDNEQFF. The variable domain in full, completed from reference TRBV28 and TRBJ2-1, reads DVKVTQSSRYLVKRTGEKVFLECVQDMDHENMFWYRQDPGLGLRLIYFSYDVKMKEKGDIPEGYSVSREKKERFSLILESASTNQTSMYLCASTAGDRDNEQFFGPGTRLTVL.

V is TRBV19 and J is TRBJ2-5, with a weak D call TRBD2 (5 bases). Trimming pared 6 bases from V and 12 bases from J, leaving 14 bases between. From germline, CDR1 is LNHDA and CDR2 SQIVND (reference sequence). This CDR3 comprises 11 residues. The CDR3 nucleotides read TGTGCCAGTAGGGCAGCATCGAGGGAGTACTTC. This gives the protein CASRAASREYF.

This clonotype was seen only a few times. The rearrangement joins TRBV20-1 to TRBJ2-5, with 7 bases identical to TRBD1. Looked up from germline, CDR1 is DFQATT and CDR2 is SNEGSKA (reference sequence). After removal of 5 bases from V and 2 bases from J, the junction contained 8 bases not matched to a gene. This CDR3 spans 14 amino acids. This chain's CDR3 is CSASKTGVQETQYF. CDR3 in DNA: TGCAGTGCTTCGAAAACAGGGGTACAAGAGACCCAGTACTTC.

This clonotype was counted at least ten times. The chain couples TRBV5-1 to TRBJ1-1; D perhaps matches TRBD1 (6 bases). Per the germline V gene, CDR1 is SGHRS and CDR2 is YFSETQ. The CDR3 loop spans 18 amino acids. Deletions cut 4 bases from V and 0 bases from J, with 22 bases between. The CDR3 sequence is CASSLNLDSRPMNTEAFF. DNA for the CDR3: TGCGCCAGCAGCCTGAACTTGGACAGCCGCCCCATGAACACTGAAGCTTTCTTT. Using reference TRBV5-1 and TRBJ1-1 for the parts outside the CDR3, the full variable domain is KAGVTQTPRYLIKTRGQQVTLSCSPISGHRSVSWYQQTPGQGLQFLFEYFSETQRNKGNFPGRFSGRQFSNSRSEMNVSTLELGDSALYLCASSLNLDSRPMNTEAFFGQGTRLTVV.

In its sample, this clonotype was seen a few times. V and J are TRBV12-3 or TRBV12-4 and TRBJ2-1; D gene unclear. This CDR3 is built from 15 residues. Trimming took off 7 bases at V and 0 bases at J, with 13 bases between the two ends. CDR3 DNA sequence: TGTGCCAGCATTCTTACTGGTAACTCCTACAATGAGCAGTTCTTC. It translates to CASILTGNSYNEQFF.

V and J are TRBV20-1 and TRBJ1-1; 7 bases are shared with TRBD1. The CDR3 spans 12 residues. Germline V CDR1 and CDR2: DFQATT, SNEGSKA (reference sequence). The CDR3 loop reads CRGRQGNTEAFF. As DNA, the CDR3 is TGCAGGGGACGACAGGGGAACACTGAAGCTTTCTTT.

This clonotype showed up many times. The chain employs TRBV5-1 and TRBJ2-1; 13 bases agree with TRBD2. The germline V gene encodes CDR1 SGHRS and CDR2 YFSETQ. The CDR3 consists of 20 residues. V trimming: 2 bases; J trimming: 0 bases; junction bases outside the gene matches: 11. CDR3 sequence: CASSFGRTSGSLGSYNEQFF. CDR3 nucleotide sequence: TGCGCCAGCAGCTTTGGTAGGACTAGCGGGAGTCTGGGCTCCTACAATGAGCAGTTCTTC.

The chain recombines TRBV15 with TRBJ2-2; 7 bases line up with TRBD2. Losses at the gene ends were 7 bases for V and 7 bases for J; bases not matched to a gene: 6. CDR1 and CDR2 from the germline V gene are LNHNV and YYDKDF (reference sequence). This CDR3 is 13 amino acids long. DNA for the CDR3: TGTGCCACCATGGCGGAGCGGGGCGGGGAGCTGTTTTTT. Translation gives CATMAERGGELFF.

In its sample, this clonotype was seen many times. The genes are TRBV20-1 and TRBJ2-3; 8 bases agree with TRBD1. Germline CDR1 is DFQATT and CDR2 is SNEGSKA (reference sequence). This CDR3 spans 15 amino acids. J lost 0 bases, V lost 0 bases, and 2 bases had no gene match. CDR3 DNA sequence: TGCAGTGCTAGAGATAACAGGGGGAGCACAGATACGCAGTATTTT. Translating gives CSARDNRGSTDTQYF.

The V call is TRBV5-4, the J call TRBJ2-3; no clear D gene. CDR1 and CDR2 (germline): SGHNT, YYREEE (reference sequence). V lost 3 bases and J lost 5, with 16 bases in between. The CDR3 sequence is 15 residues long. The CDR3 loop reads CASSSPDPVKDTQYF. The CDR3 DNA reads TGTGCCAGCAGCTCGCCGGACCCTGTAAAAGATACGCAGTATTTT.

The rearrangement links TRBV2 to TRBJ2-7, with D perhaps matching TRBD1 (5 bases). V dropped 7 bases and J dropped 1 base, with 11 bases sitting between them. The CDR3 has 13 residues. Germline assignment: CDR1 SNHLY and CDR2 FYNNEI. DNA of the CDR3: TGTGCCAGCACTGCTGACAGATCCTACGAGCAGTACTTC. Amino acid sequence: CASTADRSYEQYF.

This clonotype was seen a few times. V gene TRBV5-1 combines with J gene TRBJ2-3, with 7 bases matching TRBD2. The germline gives CDR1 SGHRS, CDR2 YFSETQ. The CDR3 has 18 amino acids. The J segment lost 0 bases and the V segment lost 3 bases, leaving 13 bases of the junction unmatched. DNA of the CDR3: TGCGCCAGCAGCTCCCCAGCGGGGAGCTCCCCTAGCACAGATACGCAGTATTTT. Protein product: CASSSPAGSSPSTDTQYF.

This chain joins TRBV7-2 and TRBJ2-7; 7 bases map to TRBD2. The V gene's germline CDR1 is SGHTA and CDR2 FQGNSA. J was trimmed by 5 bases and V by 1 base; bases with no gene match: 11. The CDR3 is 16 amino acids. CDR3 sequence reads: CASSLVGGRGTDEQYF. CDR3 nucleotide sequence: TGTGCCAGCAGCTTAGTGGGCGGGAGAGGGACGGACGAGCAGTACTTC.

This chain links TRBV20-1 with TRBJ1-2; unclear D gene. Trimming shortened V by 3 bases and J by 3 bases, and 11 bases separated the two germline ends. The CDR3 runs to 13 residues. Germline values: CDR1 DFQATT, CDR2 SNEGSKA (reference sequence). The CDR3 DNA is TGCAGTGCTAGTATCCCGGTGGACTATGGCTACACCTTC. As protein: CSASIPVDYGYTF.

This chain connects TRBV7-8 to TRBJ1-1; D not certain. The CDR3 runs to 13 residues. Germline assignment: CDR1 SGHVS and CDR2 FQNEAQ. Trimming shortened V by 5 bases and J by 7 bases, and 14 bases separated the two germline ends. CDR3 sequence (DNA): TGTGCCAGCAGCCTTGGGATGCCGAGTGAAGCTTTCTTT. It specifies CASSLGMPSEAFF.

This clonotype turned up a few times. The genes are TRBV20-1 and TRBJ2-7, with D maybe TRBD1 (5 bases). The germline V gene has CDR1 DFQATT and CDR2 SNEGSKA (reference sequence). The CDR3 extends over 16 amino acids. Trimming removed 1 base at V and 2 bases at J, with 18 bases between. CDR3 in DNA: TGCAGTGCTAGAGCCAACCTAAGGACACCTCCCTACGAGCAGTACTTC. Its protein product is CSARANLRTPPYEQYF.